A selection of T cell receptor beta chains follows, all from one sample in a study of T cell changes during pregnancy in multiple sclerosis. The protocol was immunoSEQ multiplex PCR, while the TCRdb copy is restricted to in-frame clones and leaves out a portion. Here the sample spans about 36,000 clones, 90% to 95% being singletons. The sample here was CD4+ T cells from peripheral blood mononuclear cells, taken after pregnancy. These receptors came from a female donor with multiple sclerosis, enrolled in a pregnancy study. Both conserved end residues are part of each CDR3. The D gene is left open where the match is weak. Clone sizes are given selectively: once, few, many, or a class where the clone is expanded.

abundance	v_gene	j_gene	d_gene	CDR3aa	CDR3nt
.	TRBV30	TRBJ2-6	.	CAWSKGQGGANVLTF	TGTGCCTGGAGTAAAGGGCAGGGGGGGGCCAACGTCCTGACTTTC
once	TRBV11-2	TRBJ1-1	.	CASSLGTGYNTEAFF	TGTGCCAGCAGCTTAGGCACCGGGTACAACACTGAAGCTTTCTTT
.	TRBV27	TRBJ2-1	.	CASSLTRRTDQFF	TGTGCCAGCAGTCTCACTCGCAGGACAGACCAGTTCTTC
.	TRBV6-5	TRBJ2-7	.	CASSYSGRGSYEQYF	TGTGCCAGCAGTTACTCCGGCAGGGGCTCCTACGAGCAGTACTTC
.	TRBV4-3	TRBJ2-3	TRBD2	CASSRSGGPDTQYF	TGCGCCAGCAGCCGAAGCGGGGGCCCAGATACGCAGTATTTT
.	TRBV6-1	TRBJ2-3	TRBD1	CASVGGSDTQYF	TGTGCCAGCGTAGGGGGCTCAGATACGCAGTATTTT
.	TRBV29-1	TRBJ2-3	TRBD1	CSVESHGTGEGSQYF	TGCAGCGTTGAATCGCATGGGACAGGGGAAGGTTCGCAGTATTTT
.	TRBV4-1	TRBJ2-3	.	CASSQEYRARSTDTQYF	TGCGCCAGCAGCCAAGAGTACCGAGCGAGGAGCACAGATACGCAGTATTTT
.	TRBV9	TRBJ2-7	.	CASSVAYRGGEQYF	TGTGCCAGCAGCGTAGCTTACAGGGGAGGCGAGCAGTACTTC
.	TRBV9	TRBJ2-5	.	CASSQIQGAQYF	TGTGCCAGCAGCCAAATTCAAGGGGCCCAGTACTTC
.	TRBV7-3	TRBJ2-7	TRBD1	CASSLLDRVGGEQYF	TGTGCCAGCAGCTTGTTGGACAGGGTCGGTGGTGAGCAGTACTTC
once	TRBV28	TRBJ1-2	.	CASSPGTQSGYTF	TGTGCCAGCAGTCCCGGGACTCAAAGTGGCTACACCTTC
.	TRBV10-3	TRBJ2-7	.	CAISESPSDEQYF	TGTGCCATCAGTGAGTCTCCCAGTGACGAGCAGTACTTC
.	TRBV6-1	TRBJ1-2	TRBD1	CASRTRDSADYGYTF	TGTGCCAGCAGAACCAGGGACAGTGCCGACTATGGCTACACCTTC
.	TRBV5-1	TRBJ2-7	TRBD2	CASSMTSGAYEQYF	TGCGCCAGCAGTATGACTAGCGGGGCCTACGAGCAGTACTTC
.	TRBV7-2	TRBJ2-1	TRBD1	CASSLQGGQGLHNEQFF	TGTGCCAGCAGCTTACAGGGGGGACAGGGGCTCCACAATGAGCAGTTCTTC